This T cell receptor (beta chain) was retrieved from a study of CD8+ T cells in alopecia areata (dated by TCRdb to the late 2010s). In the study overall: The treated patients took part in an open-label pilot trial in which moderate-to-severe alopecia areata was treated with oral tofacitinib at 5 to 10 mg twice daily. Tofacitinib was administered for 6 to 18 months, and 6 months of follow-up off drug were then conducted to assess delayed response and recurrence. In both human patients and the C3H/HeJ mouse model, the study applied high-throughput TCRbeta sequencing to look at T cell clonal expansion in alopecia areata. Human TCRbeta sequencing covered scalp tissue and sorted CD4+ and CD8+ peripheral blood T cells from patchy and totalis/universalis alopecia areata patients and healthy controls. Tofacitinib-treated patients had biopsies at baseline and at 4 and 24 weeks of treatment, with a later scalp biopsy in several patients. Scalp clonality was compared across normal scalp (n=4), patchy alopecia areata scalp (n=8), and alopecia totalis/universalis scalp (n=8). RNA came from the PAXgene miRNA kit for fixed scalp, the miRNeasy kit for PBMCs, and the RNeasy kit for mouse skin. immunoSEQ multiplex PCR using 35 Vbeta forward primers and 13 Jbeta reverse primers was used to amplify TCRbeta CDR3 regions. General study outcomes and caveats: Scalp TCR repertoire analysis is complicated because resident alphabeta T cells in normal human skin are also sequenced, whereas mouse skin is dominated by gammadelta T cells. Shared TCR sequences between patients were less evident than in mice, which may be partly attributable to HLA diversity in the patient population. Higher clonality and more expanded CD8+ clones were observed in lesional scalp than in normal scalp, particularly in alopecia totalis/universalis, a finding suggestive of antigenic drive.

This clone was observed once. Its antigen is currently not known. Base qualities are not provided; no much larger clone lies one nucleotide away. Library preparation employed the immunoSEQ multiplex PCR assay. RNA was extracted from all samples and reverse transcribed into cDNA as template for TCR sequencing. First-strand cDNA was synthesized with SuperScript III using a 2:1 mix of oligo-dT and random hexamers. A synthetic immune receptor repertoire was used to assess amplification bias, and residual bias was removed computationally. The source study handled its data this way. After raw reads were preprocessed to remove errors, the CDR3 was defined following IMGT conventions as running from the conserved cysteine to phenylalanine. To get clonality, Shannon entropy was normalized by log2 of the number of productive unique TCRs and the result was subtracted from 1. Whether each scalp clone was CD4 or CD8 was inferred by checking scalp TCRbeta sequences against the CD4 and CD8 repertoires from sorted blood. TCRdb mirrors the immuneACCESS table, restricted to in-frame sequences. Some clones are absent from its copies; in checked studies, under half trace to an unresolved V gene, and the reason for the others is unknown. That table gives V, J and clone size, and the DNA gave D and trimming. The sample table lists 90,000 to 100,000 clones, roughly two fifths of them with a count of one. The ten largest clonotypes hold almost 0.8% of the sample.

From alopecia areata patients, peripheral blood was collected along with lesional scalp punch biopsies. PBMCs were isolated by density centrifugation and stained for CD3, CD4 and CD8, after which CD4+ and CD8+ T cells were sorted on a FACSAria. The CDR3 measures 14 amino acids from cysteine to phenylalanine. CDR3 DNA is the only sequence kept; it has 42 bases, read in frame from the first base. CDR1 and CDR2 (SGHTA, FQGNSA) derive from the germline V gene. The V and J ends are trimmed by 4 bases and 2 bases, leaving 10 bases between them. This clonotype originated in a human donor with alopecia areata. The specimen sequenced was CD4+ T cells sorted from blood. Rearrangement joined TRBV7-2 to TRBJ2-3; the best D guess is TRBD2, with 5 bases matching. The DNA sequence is TGTGCCAGCAGCTCGCCGAGGGACACAGATACGCAGTATTTT. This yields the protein CASSSPRDTDTQYF.